This T cell receptor beta chain was obtained from a study of vaccination and CD4 T cells after COVID-19. The CDR3 is 16 amino acids. Trimming at V came to 5 bases and at J to 0 bases, leaving 7 bases not matched to a gene. Per the germline V gene, CDR1 is SGHTA and CDR2 is FQGNSA. Documented treatment: roughly nine-day PBMC culture with coronavirus spike peptide pools or control peptides (ViraFEST assay). At the Johns Hopkins FTIC core, DNA taken from cultured CD4+ T cells was sequenced by way of the Oncomine TCR Beta short-read assay. Each CDR3 protein is one row after TCRdb ran MiXCR on the PCR reads. This table has around 8,100 distinct CDR3 sequences, roughly 60% appearing once. This clonotype was seen more than once but under ten times. Its antigen is unidentified.

This clonotype originated in a human donor who had recovered from COVID-19. Sequenced sample: CD4+ T cells from blood, cultured in vitro. This chain connects TRBV7-2 to TRBJ2-7, with TRBD2 identical over 10 bases. Here the CDR3 DNA reads TGTGCCAGCAGCATCCATTCTAGCGGGGGCTCCTACGAGCAGTACTTC. Its translation: CASSIHSSGGSYEQYF.